This TCR beta chain is from a study of blood T cell repertoires in COVID-19 (dated by TCRdb to 2018 to 2020). About the full investigation: Samples from collaborators originated in the United States, Italy and Spain and spanned both the acute and convalescent phases of COVID-19. The material from the prospective study consisted of cDNA or gDNA derived from T cells, B-cell-depleted T cells, or PBMCs. Deeply sampled blood TCRbeta repertoires from subjects exposed to, actively infected with, or recovered from COVID-19 were included in the dataset. The repertoires were released in a freely available public database meant as a resource for research on the immune response to SARS-CoV-2. Samples were obtained from the ongoing ImmuneRACE study (first 160 participants) and from some 1,200 subjects provided by 6 global collaborators. The sample metadata nearly always contained a de-identified subject ID, COVID-19 status, age in years and sex. Where available, HLA class I and class II types were taken from metadata supplied by the sample provider and were not determined by assay-based typing.

This clone was counted a single time. Its antigen target is currently unknown. There are no base qualities to consult, and no much larger clone falls within one base. Paper-wide results and their limitations: How much clinical and demographic metadata was included differed by source and by participant, and the metadata was provided uncurated.

TCRbeta CDR3 regions were amplified from genomic DNA by means of the immunoSEQ Assay, a bias-controlled multiplex PCR. The original methods were these. The number of nucleated cells in each sample was estimated from the amplification of reference gene primers within the assay. Sequence reads were collapsed and filtered to measure the absolute abundance of every unique TCRbeta CDR3 rearrangement. For each sample, productive Simpson clonality was calculated as the square root of Simpson's diversity index over productive rearrangements. TCRdb stores this immuneACCESS table with in-frame sequences only. Part of the clones is absent; in the studies checked, under half of the shortfall reflects unresolved V genes, and no reason is known for the rest. The DNA was the basis for D and trimming; V, J and clone size are from that table. The sample data list more than 300,000 clones, and 85% to 90% of these were observed just once. Roughly 4.5% of the sample goes to the ten largest clones.

Enrolling through a virtual design, the prospective study's participants ranged in age from roughly 18 to 89 years and lived across approximately 25 United States geographic areas. To assign participants to cohorts, the prospective study relied on clinical history that participants themselves reported in a screening survey and a study questionnaire. Recovered participants in ImmuneRACE Cohort 3 were defined as having two consecutive negative NP/OP PCR tests, clearance from a healthcare professional, or resolution of symptoms. Each participant in the prospective study had whole blood, serum and a nasopharyngeal or oropharyngeal swab collected by mobile phlebotomists. Additional blood draws and questionnaires over an approximately two-month period could optionally be provided by prospective study participants. Blood samples from the prospective study were shipped frozen or at room temperature prior to DNA extraction.

The germline V gene sets CDR1 to ENHRY and CDR2 to SYGVKD. From its cysteine to its phenylalanine, the CDR3 spans 19 amino acids. The only DNA kept is the CDR3, 57 bases in frame from the first base. V is pruned by 3 bases and J by 2 bases, leaving 17 bases of the junction without a gene match. Sequencing input: PBMCs or T cells enriched from blood (not recorded which). Recombination joined TRBV10-3 with TRBJ2-7, with TRBD2 matching 9 junction bases. The sequence was collected from a man aged 25-40 years who had recovered from COVID-19. The CDR3 protein sequence reads: CAISEIGGAGGRGTYEQYF. The sequence in DNA is TGTGCCATCAGTGAAATTGGCGGGGCGGGAGGGCGAGGAACCTACGAGCAGTACTTC.